This passage covers 19 T cell receptor beta chains from one sample sequenced in a study of naive and memory T cell subsets (dated by TCRdb to the late 2010s). The study described a robust, sensitive protocol for amplifying, sequencing and analyzing TCRs, using 3' ligation of a UMI-containing oligonucleotide to TCR cDNA. To prepare the library, 5' RACE was applied. For sequencing, an Illumina MiSeq was employed. The ligated cDNA was amplified by four rounds of PCR, in which nested alpha and beta constant region primers were used together with the SP2 primer. TCRdb redid the processing of the public reads, applying fastp at Q25 and MiXCR, and retained in-frame beta chains. Each CDR3 protein appears once, grouped with its most common genes and DNA. Within this sample are about 60,000 distinct CDR3 sequences, with 6% to 8.5% of them counted one time only. The ten most abundant clones make up less than 20% of the sample.

The receptors were gathered from a female donor in good health.

This clonotype was detected a few times. V gene TRBV18 combines with J gene TRBJ2-5; 14 bases match TRBD2. V lost 0 bases and J lost 4; bases outside the gene matches: 1. There are 16 residues in the CDR3. Looked up from germline, CDR1 is KGHSH and CDR2 is LQKENI. The CDR3 spells CASSPPGLAGAETQYF. The CDR3 DNA reads TGTGCCAGCTCACCACCGGGACTAGCGGGAGCAGAGACCCAGTACTTC.

This clonotype was seen repeatedly, ten times or more. The rearrangement links TRBV7-9 to TRBJ2-1; D unclear. Germline loops: CDR1 SEHNR, CDR2 FQNEAQ (reference sequence). The length of the CDR3 is 12 residues. The V end was cut by 8 bases, the J end by 6 bases, with 11 bases between. The CDR3 sequence: CASQTISNEQFF. DNA of the CDR3: TGTGCCAGCCAGACGATCAGCAATGAGCAGTTCTTC.

Many counts were recorded for this clonotype. The V and J genes are TRBV6-1 and TRBJ1-2; D is uncertain. V lost 2 bases to trimming and J lost 0 bases, with 10 bases between them. The CDR3 length is 15 residues. Germline CDR1 reads MNHNS; CDR2 reads SASEGT. The CDR3 nucleotides are TGTGCCAGCAGTGAATGGGGTCGGACTAACTATGGCTACACCTTC. Translating it yields CASSEWGRTNYGYTF.

This clonotype has only a few counts. V is TRBV6-5 and J is TRBJ1-3, with 7 bases that match TRBD1. In germline, CDR1 is MNHEY, CDR2 SVGAGI. The V segment lost 4 bases and the J segment 3 bases; nucleotides outside the gene matches: 12. The CDR3 runs 17 residues. The CDR3 sequence is CASSFSPTGAGGNTIYF. The CDR3 DNA sequence: TGTGCCAGCAGTTTCAGTCCCACAGGGGCGGGTGGAAACACCATATATTTT.

In this sample, this clonotype turned up a few times. The chain combines TRBV6-5 with TRBJ2-7; D gene uncertain. Trimming pared 0 bases from V and 0 bases from J, leaving 18 bases between. The CDR3 is made up of 18 amino acids. Germline-derived CDR1 and CDR2 are MNHEY and SVGAGI. In nucleotides, the CDR3 is TGTGCCAGCAGTTACTCGAAGAGCAGCCCAGTATTCTCCTACGAGCAGTACTTC. Residues: CASSYSKSSPVFSYEQYF.

The V and J genes are TRBV9 and TRBJ2-1, with D unresolved. The CDR3 runs to 13 residues. Between the trimmed V and J ends, which lost 2 bases and 4 bases, there was a span of 7 bases. The V gene's germline CDR1 is SGDLS and CDR2 YYNGEE. In nucleotides, the CDR3 is TGTGCCAGCAGCGTGGAAGGGTACAATGAGCAGTTCTTC. This encodes CASSVEGYNEQFF.

The sample holds many counts of this clonotype. The gene calls are TRBV10-3 and TRBJ1-3; no clear D. V was cut by 8 bases and J by 0 bases, with 14 bases left in between. Germline values: CDR1 ENHRY, CDR2 SYGVKD. CDR3 length equals 15 residues. The CDR3: CAIGGAANSGNTIYF. CDR3 nucleotides: TGTGCCATCGGAGGAGCGGCGAACTCTGGAAACACCATATATTTT.

Many counts were recorded for this clonotype. The rearrangement uses TRBV5-4 and TRBJ2-5; D might be TRBD1 or TRBD2, each matching 6 bases. CDR3 length: 14 amino acids. The V gene lost 0 bases and the J gene lost 5 bases, with 11 bases spanning the gap. The germline CDR1 and CDR2 sequences are SGHNT and YYREEE (reference sequence). CDR3 in amino acids: CASSLEGGYETQYF. For the CDR3, the DNA is TGTGCCAGCAGCTTGGAGGGGGGCTACGAGACCCAGTACTTC.

This clonotype was counted only a few times. The chain is built from TRBV7-9 and TRBJ2-3; TRBD2 matches 10 bases. The ends lost 1 base at V and 6 bases at J; junction bases unmatched: 4. Germline-derived CDR1 and CDR2 are SEHNR and FQNEAQ (reference sequence). This CDR3 has 15 amino acids. CDR3 in DNA: TGTGCCAGCAGCTTAGAGGGACTAGCGATTGATACGCAGTATTTT. Translating gives CASSLEGLAIDTQYF.

This clonotype was seen ten or more times. This chain links TRBV12-3 or TRBV12-4 with TRBJ1-5; 9 nucleotides line up with TRBD1. V was clipped by 5 bases and J by 3 bases; unmatched bases: 8. There are 16 residues in the CDR3. The CDR3 coding sequence is TGTGCCAGCAGTCCAATGGGACAGGGCAACAATCAGCCCCAGCATTTT. This codes for CASSPMGQGNNQPQHF.

A note on this clonotype: The conserved phenylalanine or tryptophan normally closing the CDR3 is absent here, so this likely arose from a read error. The chain has TRBV10-2 and TRBJ1-1; D not certain. The CDR3 has 15 residues. Germline V gene lookup returns CDR1 WSHSY and CDR2 SAAADI. Between the trimmed V and J ends, which lost 5 bases and 6 bases, there was a span of 19 bases. In nucleotides, the CDR3 is TGCGCCAGCAGTCCTGTTTCGGCCGCGAGTGCTGAAGCTTTCCTT. It is translated as CASSPVSAASAEAFL.

The V and J genes are TRBV5-1 and TRBJ2-6, with D tentatively TRBD1 (6 bases). V was shortened by 2 bases and J by 0 bases, with 12 bases between the two germline ends. This CDR3 comprises 17 residues. Germline CDR1 is SGHRS and CDR2 is YFSETQ. The CDR3 spells CASSLPDSFSGANVLTF. The CDR3 DNA is TGCGCCAGCAGCTTACCGGACAGTTTCTCTGGGGCCAACGTCCTGACTTTC.

This clonotype has at least ten counts. This chain joins TRBV6-5 and TRBJ1-1; TRBD1 aligns across 7 bases. Germline-derived CDR1 and CDR2 are MNHEY and SVGAGI. The V segment lost 5 bases and the J segment 3 bases; nucleotides outside the gene matches: 18. This CDR3 spans 18 amino acids. DNA of the CDR3: TGTGCCAGCAGTCTCGACAGGGTTAAGTTTTCTTCGTACACTGAAGCTTTCTTT. Its protein product is CASSLDRVKFSSYTEAFF.

This clonotype was seen a handful of times. The chain links TRBV2 to TRBJ2-3; D gene unclear. The germline CDR1 and CDR2 sequences are SNHLY and FYNNEI. V shed 4 bases and J shed 4 bases, with 9 bases lying between them. CDR3 length equals 13 residues. The CDR3 bases are TGTGCCAGCAGTGCAACTAAGGCAGATACGCAGTATTTT. Amino acids: CASSATKADTQYF.

This clonotype was found a few times. The V call is TRBV14, the J call TRBJ2-5; 9 nucleotides match TRBD1. Germline loops: CDR1 SGHDN, CDR2 FVKESK. V shed 2 bases and J 3 bases; nucleotides not matched to a gene: 4. CDR3 size: 15 residues. The CDR3: CASSQYRDREETQYF. The DNA for the CDR3 is TGTGCCAGCAGCCAATACAGGGACAGGGAAGAGACCCAGTACTTC.

The V and J genes are TRBV6-1 and TRBJ1-6; D not certain. Germline CDR1 is MNHNS and CDR2 is SASEGT. The CDR3 contains 14 residues. The germline V and J ends were trimmed by 7 bases and 0 bases, with 7 bases remaining between them. The CDR3 DNA reads as TGTGCCAGCAAAGAGAGCTCCTATAATTCACCCCTCCACTTT. Its protein is CASKESSYNSPLHF.

The DNA of the CDR3 is TGTGCCAGCAGTCTTCCCGGCGGAAACAGGCTCTCCGAGCAGTACTTC. Translating it yields CASSLPGGNRLSEQYF. The chain carries TRBV28 and TRBJ2-7, with D tentatively TRBD1 (5 bases). The CDR3 runs 16 residues. Germline CDR1 and CDR2: MDHEN and SYDVKM. Trimming removed 5 bases from V and 6 bases from J, with 23 bases in between.

This clonotype was detected only a few times. The chain links TRBV19 to TRBJ2-1; D is undetermined. Germline V lookup: CDR1 LNHDA, CDR2 SQIVND (reference sequence). Trimming removed 7 bases from V and 7 bases from J, with 17 bases in between. The CDR3 consists of 14 residues. This CDR3 is CASTWGTTVNEQFF. The DNA of the CDR3 is TGTGCCAGTACATGGGGTACAACGGTAAATGAGCAGTTCTTC.

This clonotype turned up a few times. V and J are TRBV12-3 or TRBV12-4 and TRBJ2-5, with D perhaps TRBD1 (5 bases). Deletions cut 5 bases from V and 2 bases from J, with 9 bases between. The CDR3 has 13 amino acids. In DNA, the CDR3 is TGTGCCAGCAGTAGGACACAACAAGAGACCCAGTACTTC. It is translated as CASSRTQQETQYF.